One sample yielded the 21 T cell receptor beta chains listed below, sequenced in a study of blood T cell repertoires in COVID-19 (TCRdb year 2020). Libraries were made using the immunoSEQ multiplex PCR assay. TCRdb re-hosts the immuneACCESS table, in-frame sequences only. Its copies lack some clones; in the studies checked, an unresolved V gene accounts for under half of them, and the cause for the rest is not known. Counted in this sample were approximately 200,000 clones; around 89% of them appeared once. The ten largest clones represent roughly 3.7% of the sample. Sequences were obtained from peripheral blood. The receptors come from a woman younger than 45 with acute or convalescent COVID-19.

The V and J genes are TRBV10-3 and TRBJ2-2; 10 bases are shared with TRBD2. Trimming took 10 bases from V and 4 from J; bases not matched to a gene: 12. This CDR3 is built from 16 residues. Per germline, CDR1 ENHRY and CDR2 SYGVKD. CDR3 sequence (DNA): TGTGCCACCACGCCAGTTAGCGGGAGGATCACCGGGGAGCTGTTTTTT. This codes for CATTPVSGRITGELFF.

V gene TRBV7-2 combines with J gene TRBJ1-2, with D possibly matching TRBD1 (5 bases). V shed 2 bases and J shed 4 bases, with 8 bases lying between them. Germline values: CDR1 SGHTA, CDR2 FQGNSA. This CDR3 has 13 residues. Written as DNA, the CDR3 is TGTGCCAGCAGCTTAAGGGGCGGCTATGGCTACACCTTC. Its translation: CASSLRGGYGYTF. Filled out from reference TRBV7-2 and TRBJ1-2, the complete variable domain reads GAGVSQSPSNKVTEKGKDVELRCDPISGHTALYWYRQSLGQGLEFLIYFQGNSAPDKSGLPSDRFSAERTGGSVSTLTIQRTQQEDSAVYLCASSLRGGYGYTFGSGTRLTVV.

This chain uses TRBV10-2 with TRBJ1-6; TRBD1 matches 7 bases. Germline V gene data show CDR1 as WSHSY and CDR2 as SAAADI. V was pared by 6 bases and J by 9 bases, with 8 bases of the junction left unmatched. The CDR3 has 14 residues. The CDR3 region is CASRATGASSPLHF. In nucleotides, the CDR3 is TGCGCCAGCAGAGCAACAGGGGCTAGTTCACCCCTCCACTTT.

This clone was counted between two and nine times. CDR3 DNA sequence: TGTGCCAGCAGCTTGGCCGGGGGGACAGGGACTCTGAGTCAGCCCCAGCATTTT. Translation gives CASSLAGGTGTLSQPQHF. The rearrangement uses TRBV5-5 and TRBJ1-5, with 9 bases lining up with TRBD1. V lost 0 bases to trimming and J lost 6 bases; unmatched junction nucleotides: 13. The CDR3 totals 18 residues. Germline-derived CDR1 and CDR2 are SGHKS and YYEKEE (reference sequence).

The chain employs TRBV9 and TRBJ2-6; a weak D match, TRBD2 (6 bases). Germline V lookup: CDR1 SGDLS, CDR2 YYNGEE. The CDR3 loop spans 17 amino acids. V was clipped by 4 bases and J by 0 bases, with 14 bases between them. This CDR3 reads CASSTGLSSSGANVLTF. The CDR3 DNA reads TGTGCCAGCAGCACGGGACTGAGCTCCTCTGGGGCCAACGTCCTGACTTTC.

In this sample, this clone turned up once. The chain is built from TRBV18 and TRBJ1-5; TRBD1 aligns across 9 bases. The CDR3 length is 14 residues. V shed 8 bases, J shed 2 bases, and the junction held 4 bases outside the gene matches. CDR1 KGHSH and CDR2 LQKENI come from the germline V gene. DNA for the CDR3: TGTGCCAGCGGGGACAGGGAAGGCAATCAGCCCCAGCATTTT. This codes for CASGDREGNQPQHF.

This chain links TRBV7-9 with TRBJ2-2; no clear D. Germline CDR1 and CDR2: SEHNR and FQNEAQ (reference sequence). The CDR3 length is 12 residues. The germline V and J ends were trimmed by 6 bases and 7 bases, with 9 bases remaining between them. CDR3 protein: CASSPSFGELFF. The CDR3 nucleotides read TGTGCCAGCAGTCCCTCCTTCGGGGAGCTGTTTTTT.

This clone was recorded a few times. V gene TRBV5-1 combines with J gene TRBJ2-1; possibly TRBD2 for D (5 bases). The CDR3 is 14 amino acids. Germline CDR1 reads SGHRS; CDR2 reads YFSETQ. V was trimmed by 0 bases and J by 8 bases, leaving 12 bases between them. The CDR3: CASSLGGYGDEQFF. CDR3 nucleotide sequence: TGCGCCAGCAGCTTGGGAGGGTATGGGGATGAGCAGTTCTTC. Full variable domain (rest looked up from reference TRBV5-1 and TRBJ2-1): KAGVTQTPRYLIKTRGQQVTLSCSPISGHRSVSWYQQTPGQGLQFLFEYFSETQRNKGNFPGRFSGRQFSNSRSEMNVSTLELGDSALYLCASSLGGYGDEQFFGPGTRLTVL.

The chain employs TRBV4-2 and TRBJ2-7; the D gene is possibly TRBD2 (6 bases). Germline CDR1 and CDR2: LGHNA and YNFKEQ. Trimming left V 4 bases short and J 0 bases short, with 7 bases between. The CDR3 is 13 residues long. CDR3 in amino acids: CASSRDSSYEQYF. CDR3 DNA sequence: TGTGCCAGCAGCCGGGACTCCTCCTACGAGCAGTACTTC.

The chain employs TRBV2 and TRBJ1-5; D gene unclear. CDR1 is SNHLY, CDR2 FYNNEI, per germline. V was pared by 4 bases and J by 6 bases, with 10 bases between. This CDR3 spans 13 amino acids. CDR3 sequence reads: CASSAGSGQPQHF. CDR3 in DNA: TGTGCCAGCAGTGCGGGGTCTGGTCAGCCCCAGCATTTT.

This clone occurred once. The chain employs TRBV19 and TRBJ2-3; 7 nucleotides match TRBD1. Germline V gene lookup returns CDR1 LNHDA and CDR2 SQIVND (reference sequence). The CDR3 runs 14 residues. Trimming removed 3 bases from V and 3 bases from J; junction bases left unmatched: 3. The CDR3 protein is CASSMDRLTDTQYF. As DNA, the CDR3 is TGTGCCAGTAGTATGGACAGGTTGACAGATACGCAGTATTTT.

J is TRBJ1-3 and V is TRBV7-9; the D is unclear. V was shortened by 7 bases and J by 2 bases, with 6 bases between the two germline ends. CDR1 is SEHNR and CDR2 is FQNEAQ in the germline V gene (reference sequence). The length of the CDR3 is 12 residues. The CDR3, as DNA: TGTGCCAGCAATTCCGCTGGAAACACCATATATTTT. Amino acids: CASNSAGNTIYF. Supplemented by reference TRBV7-9 and TRBJ1-3, the full variable domain reads DTGVSQNPRHKITKRGQNVTFRCDPISEHNRLYWYRQTLGQGPEFLTYFQNEAQLEKSRLLSDRFSAERPKGSFSTLEIQRTEQGDSAMYLCASNSAGNTIYFGEGSWLTVV.

This clone appeared once. The genes are TRBV11-3 and TRBJ2-3; D remains unclear. The CDR3 consists of 13 residues. Trimming shortened V by 3 bases and J by 1 base, and 5 bases separated the two germline ends. Per germline, CDR1 SGHNT and CDR2 YENEEA. Here the CDR3 DNA reads TGTGCCAGCAGCTTGGGCGGCACAGATACGCAGTATTTT. Translated, it gives CASSLGGTDTQYF.

The V call is TRBV28, the J call TRBJ2-3; 7 nucleotides align to TRBD2. CDR1 is MDHEN, CDR2 SYDVKM, per germline. V gave up 5 bases and J gave up 4 bases; unmatched junction bases: 6. The CDR3 length is 14 residues. The CDR3 sequence: CASSKSGDSDTQYF. Written as DNA, the CDR3 is TGTGCCAGCAGTAAGAGCGGGGACTCAGATACGCAGTATTTT.

V is TRBV3-1 (or the pseudogene TRBV3-2) and J is TRBJ1-5, with a possible D match to TRBD1 (6 bases). Germline V gene data show CDR1 as LGHDT and CDR2 as YNNKEL (reference sequence). V was trimmed by 1 base and J by 4 bases, leaving 14 bases between them. The CDR3 contains 16 residues. CDR3 sequence (DNA): TGTGCCAGCAGCCAAGGGATTGGGGGCGCAAATCAGCCCCAGCATTTT. Encoded protein: CASSQGIGGANQPQHF.

J is TRBJ2-7 and V is TRBV13, with a tentative D call TRBD2 (6 bases). V was cut by 4 bases and J by 4 bases, with 17 bases left in between. CDR1 is PRHDT and CDR2 is FYEKMQ in the germline V gene (reference sequence). The CDR3 sequence is 15 residues long. CDR3 loop: CASSSSGTPNYEQYF. For the CDR3, the DNA is TGTGCCAGCAGCTCGTCCGGGACTCCAAATTACGAGCAGTACTTC.

J is TRBJ2-2 and V is TRBV7-2; 8 bases are a match to TRBD2. Germline V gene lookup returns CDR1 SGHTA and CDR2 FQGNSA. The CDR3 totals 16 residues. With V trimmed by 4 bases and J by 3 bases, 7 bases remained unmatched. CDR3 sequence reads: CASSSRAGVDTGELFF. The CDR3 nucleotides read TGTGCCAGCAGCTCCCGAGCGGGAGTCGACACCGGGGAGCTGTTTTTT.

This clone was seen once. V gene TRBV28 combines with J gene TRBJ2-3; weak D call: TRBD2 (6 bases). The germline V and J ends were trimmed by 7 bases and 3 bases, with 23 bases remaining between them. CDR3 length: 17 residues. Per germline, CDR1 MDHEN and CDR2 SYDVKM. CDR3 sequence (DNA): TGTGCCAGCATCCCCATTAAAGGGCAGGGAGGAACAGATACGCAGTATTTT. Protein: CASIPIKGQGGTDTQYF.

V usage is TRBV28 and J usage is TRBJ2-1; TRBD1 matches at 9 bases. Germline CDR1 reads MDHEN; CDR2 reads SYDVKM. There are 16 residues in the CDR3. Germline trimming cut 5 bases from V and 9 bases from J; bases unmatched to any gene: 14. CDR3 loop: CASSPTSGQGTGEQFF. The CDR3 nucleotides read TGTGCCAGCAGTCCCACCTCGGGACAGGGTACGGGTGAGCAGTTCTTC.

This chain uses TRBV6-5 with TRBJ1-1, with TRBD1 identical over 7 bases. The CDR3 sequence is 15 residues long. Germline values: CDR1 MNHEY, CDR2 SVGAGI. V gave up 2 bases and J gave up 5 bases; unmatched junction bases: 8. CDR3 DNA sequence: TGTGCCAGCAGTTACGACAGGACAGGTAGGACTGAAGCTTTCTTT. It translates to CASSYDRTGRTEAFF.

This rearrangement joins TRBV14 to TRBJ1-1; a possible D gene is TRBD1 (6 bases). CDR3 size: 13 residues. From germline, CDR1 is SGHDN and CDR2 FVKESK. Deletions cut 4 bases from V and 1 base from J, with 7 bases between. The CDR3 sequence: CASSPQGNTEAFF. Here the CDR3 DNA reads TGTGCCAGCAGCCCACAGGGGAACACTGAAGCTTTCTTT.